The rows below give T cell receptor beta chains drawn from one sample of a study of blood T cells in healthy people across ages. TCRdb redid the calling of the 5' RACE reads with MiXCR, one entry per CDR3 protein. This table holds roughly 1.9 million distinct CDR3 sequences, more than 35% found once. The source material was blood. The receptors derive from a human donor in good health. Each CDR3 is given with its conserved first and last residue. A D gene is named only where the DNA matches it firmly. Clone size is stated in some rows and not others, as once, few, many or a class when expanded.

V	J	size	D	CDR3	DNA
TRBV7-2	TRBJ1-2	few	TRBD1	CASSPDGTVGGYTF	TGTGCCAGCAGCCCAGACGGGACAGTCGGGGGCTACACCTTC
TRBV20-1	TRBJ2-5	-	-	CSAPGIEQYF	TGCAGTGCTCCTGGGATTGAGCAGTACTTC
TRBV5-1	TRBJ2-7	once	TRBD1	CASSGGQARSYEQYF	TGCGCCAGCAGCGGGGGACAGGCCCGCTCCTACGAGCAGTACTTC
TRBV5-1	TRBJ1-1	many	TRBD1	CASSPDRRNTEAFF	TGCGCCAGCAGCCCGGACAGGAGGAACACTGAAGCTTTCTTT
TRBV20-1	TRBJ1-2	-	-	CSARAGLGGIYGYTF	TGCAGTGCTAGAGCCGGGCTAGGTGGGATCTATGGCTACACCTTC
TRBV4-2	TRBJ2-4	-	-	CASSQEGNTKNIQYF	TGTGCCAGCAGCCAAGAGGGGAACACCAAAAACATTCAGTACTTC
TRBV4-3	TRBJ2-3	few	-	CASSQDRGVVTDTQYF	TGCGCCAGCAGCCAAGATCGTGGGGTCGTCACAGATACGCAGTATTTT
TRBV28	TRBJ2-7	-	-	CASSFGRTNYEQYF	TGTGCCAGCAGTTTCGGGCGCACGAACTACGAGCAGTACTTC
TRBV3-1	TRBJ2-7	-	-	CASRRGKNYEQYF	TGTGCCAGCAGACGGGGGAAGAACTACGAGCAGTACTTC
TRBV24-1	TRBJ2-7	-	-	CAAPKGRAGIWYEQYF	TGTGCCGCACCAAAGGGCAGGGCCGGGATATGGTACGAGCAGTACTTC
TRBV27	TRBJ2-7	few	TRBD1	CASSFYTGAGEQYF	TGTGCCAGCAGTTTCTACACAGGGGCAGGGGAGCAGTACTTC
TRBV12-3/TRBV12-4	TRBJ2-5	-	-	CASSLVGSADQETQYF	TGTGCCAGCAGTTTGGTAGGGTCGGCGGACCAAGAGACCCAGTACTTC